The entry below gives a single TCR beta chain sequence along with its context. The germline V and J ends were trimmed by 0 bases and 8 bases, with 8 bases remaining between them. The germline V gene has CDR1 LNHNV and CDR2 YYDKDF (reference sequence). There are 13 residues in the CDR3. The data were obtained in a study of cytomegalovirus exposure and HLA in healthy donors. The donors were members of the validation cohort, which comprised more than 90 subjects and was separate from the first cohort of roughly 700 subjects. Using immunoSEQ multiplex PCR, the repertoire was profiled, and TCRdb retains in-frame clones only, with some absent. Among about 98,000 clones listed, roughly 87% were seen once.

The chain employs TRBV15 and TRBJ2-1; unclear D gene. The TCR originated in a man aged 18 to 35 in good health and CMV-seropositive. The sample was PBMCs. The CDR3 nucleotides are TGTGCCACCAGCAGAGATGTAGCCCATGAGCAGTTCTTC. This codes for CATSRDVAHEQFF.